Listed below are T cell receptor beta chains from one sample, sequenced in a study of T cell responses to AZD1222 COVID-19 vaccine. Here immunoSEQ multiplex PCR was the method, and the copy in TCRdb shows in-frame clones only, minus some. The sample consists of 130,000 to 150,000 clones, roughly 89% of them appearing once. Sequences were derived from peripheral blood, sampled 28 days after the second AZD1222 dose. All receptors come from an adult who received the AZD1222 COVID-19 vaccine. Each CDR3 is given with its conserved first and last residue. The order of the fields is J gene, V gene, CDR3 protein.

>TRBJ1-2|TRBV6-5
CASQRTVDGYTF
>TRBJ1-5|TRBV29-1
CSVGQNNQPQHF
>TRBJ1-4|TRBV28
CASSSPGTGENEKLFF
>TRBJ1-2|TRBV19
CASSIGADGYTF
>TRBJ1-1|TRBV30
CAQTKVTEAFF
>TRBJ2-7|TRBV18
CASSPPGRELYEQYF
>TRBJ1-5|TRBV2
CASSESGGDTYSNQPQHF
>TRBJ2-7|TRBV27
CASSHGGIYEQYF
>TRBJ1-1|TRBV7-9
CASSLISMNTEAFF
>TRBJ2-3|TRBV5-4
CASSPGTVTDTQYF
>TRBJ1-3|TRBV6-5
CASSFRGIGNTIYF
>TRBJ2-7|TRBV7-9
CASSLASGRNDEQYF
>TRBJ1-1|TRBV6-6
CASSYTGGRNTEAFF
>TRBJ2-2|TRBV3-1/TRBV3-2
CASSYLGGSWTGELFF
>TRBJ1-3|TRBV6-2/TRBV6-3
CASSSTSGGNTIYF
>TRBJ1-4|TRBV13
CASRNRGLANEKLFF
>TRBJ2-3|TRBV13
CASSLVTRTGTSGSTDTQYF
>TRBJ2-5|TRBV4-2
CASSQGGKGRQETQYF
>TRBJ1-2|TRBV21-1
CATDYRAGLYGYTF
>TRBJ2-7|TRBV19
CASSTLAGVSYEQYF
>TRBJ2-7|TRBV27
CASRSPTSTYEQYF
>TRBJ2-5|TRBV21-1
CASSKFEDPETQYF
>TRBJ1-5|TRBV6-5
CASSPRERGPQHF
>TRBJ2-1|TRBV19
CASSIDGRSPRSSYNEQFF
>TRBJ1-4|TRBV19
CASTTTGGVGKLFF
>TRBJ1-1|TRBV11-2
CASSLVSTEAFF
>TRBJ2-1|TRBV4-1
CASSHAPPGQGFNEQFF
>TRBJ1-4|TRBV18
CASSPSPDLNEKLFF
>TRBJ2-5|TRBV5-4
CASSPSYQETQYF
>TRBJ2-7|TRBV4-2
CASSQLGYEQYF
>TRBJ2-1|TRBV7-6
CASSSQTIFSTSPDNEQFF
>TRBJ2-5|TRBV5-1
CASSFGTSLVETQYF
>TRBJ1-5|TRBV7-9
CASSLSTGGAQPQHF
>TRBJ2-1|TRBV6-5
CASSRATNEQFF
>TRBJ1-1|TRBV11-2
CASSLEMYTEAFF
>TRBJ2-2|TRBV13
CASSPLGASGELFF
>TRBJ2-1|TRBV2
CASSEWASGSYEQFF
>TRBJ1-5|TRBV2
CASRSRGHSNQPQHF
>TRBJ2-7|TRBV7-2
CASSPGVLTSGYEQYF
>TRBJ2-3|TRBV7-9
CASSSIQGAGGTDTQYF
>TRBJ1-1|TRBV5-1
CASSYERDTEAFF
>TRBJ1-1|TRBV19
CASSIIPENTEAFF
>TRBJ1-4|TRBV24-1
CATSDPNRSGDEKLFF
>TRBJ1-3|TRBV6-5
CASSYSYGPGGNTIYF
>TRBJ2-2|TRBV6-4
CASSDTGLAGELFF